This entry describes one T cell receptor beta chain. This sample stems from a study of blood T cell repertoires in COVID-19. In the study's own analysis: Reference gene primer amplification in the assay estimated nucleated cell counts. The data were produced by immunoSEQ multiplex PCR, yet TCRdb's version contains in-frame clones alone and is incomplete. For V, J and clone size, that table is used; D and trimming come from the DNA. Found here are 350,000 or so clones, 80% to 90% of them singletons; the top ten hold about 2.7%. Germline trimming cut 2 bases from V and 4 bases from J; bases unmatched to any gene: 4. Germline V CDR1 and CDR2: LGHNA, YSLEER. This CDR3 spans 16 amino acids.

The sequencing input was peripheral blood. This chain joins TRBV4-3 and TRBJ2-1; 11 nucleotides line up with TRBD1. The receptor's source is a man younger than 45 with active or convalescent COVID-19. The CDR3 spells CASSQTGTGGYNEQFF. The CDR3 DNA sequence: TGCGCCAGCAGCCAAACCGGGACAGGGGGATACAATGAGCAGTTCTTC.